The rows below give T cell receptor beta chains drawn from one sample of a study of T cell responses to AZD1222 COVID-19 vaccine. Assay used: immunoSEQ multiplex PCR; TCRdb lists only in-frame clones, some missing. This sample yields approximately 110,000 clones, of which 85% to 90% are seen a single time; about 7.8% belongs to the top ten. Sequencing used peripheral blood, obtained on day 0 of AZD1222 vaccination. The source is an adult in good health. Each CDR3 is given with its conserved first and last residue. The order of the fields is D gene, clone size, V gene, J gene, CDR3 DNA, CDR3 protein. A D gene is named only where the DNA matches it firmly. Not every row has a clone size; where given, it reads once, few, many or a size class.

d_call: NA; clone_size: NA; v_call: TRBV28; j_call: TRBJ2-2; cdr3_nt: TGTGCCAGCAGGGGGCTTAGCACCGGGGAGCTGTTTTTT; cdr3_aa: CASRGLSTGELFF
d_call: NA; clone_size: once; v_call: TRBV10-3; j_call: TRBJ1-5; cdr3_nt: TGTGCCATCAGTGGCGACCGCACAAATCAGCCCCAGCATTTT; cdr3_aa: CAISGDRTNQPQHF
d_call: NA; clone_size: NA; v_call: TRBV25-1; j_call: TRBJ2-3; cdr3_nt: TGTGCCAGCAGTGAATACCCATCGAGGGCAGATACGCAGTATTTT; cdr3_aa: CASSEYPSRADTQYF
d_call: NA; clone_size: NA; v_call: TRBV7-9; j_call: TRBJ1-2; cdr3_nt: TGTGCCAGCATCGGACACGTCGGAGGGCATGGCTACACCTTC; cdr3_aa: CASIGHVGGHGYTF
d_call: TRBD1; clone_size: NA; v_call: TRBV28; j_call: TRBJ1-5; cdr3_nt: TGTGCCAGCAGTTCCCCCGGGACAGGGCTCTATAGCAATCAGCCCCAGCATTTT; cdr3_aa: CASSSPGTGLYSNQPQHF
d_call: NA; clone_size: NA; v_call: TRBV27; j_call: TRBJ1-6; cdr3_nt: TGTGCCAGCAGGTGGACCTCCTCCTATAATTCACCCCTCCACTTT; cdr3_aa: CASRWTSSYNSPLHF
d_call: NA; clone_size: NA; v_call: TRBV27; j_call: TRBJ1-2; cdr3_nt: TGTGCCAGCAGTTTAAGAGCTAACTATGGCTACACCTTC; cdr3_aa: CASSLRANYGYTF
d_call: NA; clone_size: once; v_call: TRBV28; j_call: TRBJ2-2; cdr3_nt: TGTGCCGGTACAGGGATCGCCGGGGAGCTGTTTTTT; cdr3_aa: CAGTGIAGELFF
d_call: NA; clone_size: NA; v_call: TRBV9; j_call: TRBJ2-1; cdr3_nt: TGTGCCAGCAGCGTAGGAGGGCCGCGGGTCGGTTTGGGATACAATGAGCAGTTCTTC; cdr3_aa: CASSVGGPRVGLGYNEQFF
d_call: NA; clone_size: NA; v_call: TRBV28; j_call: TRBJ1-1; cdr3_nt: TGTGCCAGCAGTTTGGAGGGGAAAGCTTTCTTT; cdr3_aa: CASSLEGKAFF
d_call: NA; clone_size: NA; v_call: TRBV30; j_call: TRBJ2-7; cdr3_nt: TGTGCCGGCCGGCCAGGGAATTACGAGCAGTACTTC; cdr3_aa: CAGRPGNYEQYF
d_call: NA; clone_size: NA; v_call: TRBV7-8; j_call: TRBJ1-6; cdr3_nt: TGTGCCAGCAGCTCCGGGTGGGGTTCACCCCTCCACTTT; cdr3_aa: CASSSGWGSPLHF
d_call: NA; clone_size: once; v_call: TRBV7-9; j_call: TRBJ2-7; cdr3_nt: TGTGCCAGCAGCTTGTCCCTGGGGCGGCGTCAGGGAGGCTCCTACGAGCAGTACTTC; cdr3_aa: CASSLSLGRRQGGSYEQYF
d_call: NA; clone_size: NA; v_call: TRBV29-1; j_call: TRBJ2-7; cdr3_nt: TGCAGCGTTGAAGGGGGGCAGTCCGACCCCTACGAGCAGTACTTC; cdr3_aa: CSVEGGQSDPYEQYF
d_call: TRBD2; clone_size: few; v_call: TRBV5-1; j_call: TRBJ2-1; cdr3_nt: TGCGCCAGCAGCTTGGAGGCTAGCGGGGGCAATGAGCAGTTCTTC; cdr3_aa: CASSLEASGGNEQFF
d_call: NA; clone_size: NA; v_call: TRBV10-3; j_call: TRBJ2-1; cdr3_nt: TGTGCCACCATTGCCCCTGACAGGAACAATGAGCAGTTCTTC; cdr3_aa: CATIAPDRNNEQFF
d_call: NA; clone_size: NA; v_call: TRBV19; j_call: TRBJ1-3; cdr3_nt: TGTGCCAGTATCCCCTCCGGACGGTACTCTGGAAACACCATATATTTT; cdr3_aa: CASIPSGRYSGNTIYF
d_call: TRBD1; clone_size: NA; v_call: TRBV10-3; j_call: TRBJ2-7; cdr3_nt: TGTGCCATCAGCCGACAGGGATCCTACGAGCAGTACTTC; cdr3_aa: CAISRQGSYEQYF
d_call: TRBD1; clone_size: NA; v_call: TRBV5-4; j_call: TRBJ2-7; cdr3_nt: TGTGCCAGCACGCTAGGGCCAGGGGGCCTCTCCTACGAGCAGTACTTC; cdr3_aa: CASTLGPGGLSYEQYF
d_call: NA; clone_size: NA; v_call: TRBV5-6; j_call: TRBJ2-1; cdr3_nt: TGTGCCAGCAATTGGGGGGCTGCGCGGAATGAGCAGTTCTTC; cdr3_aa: CASNWGAARNEQFF
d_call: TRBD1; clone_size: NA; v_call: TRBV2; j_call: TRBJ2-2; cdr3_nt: TGTGCCAGCAACAGGGGTGCCGGGGAGCTGTTTTTT; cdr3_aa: CASNRGAGELFF
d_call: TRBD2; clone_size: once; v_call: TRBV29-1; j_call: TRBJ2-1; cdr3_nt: TGCAGCCCCAGGAGGCGGGAGGGCTCCTACAATGAGCAGTTCTTC; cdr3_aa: CSPRRREGSYNEQFF
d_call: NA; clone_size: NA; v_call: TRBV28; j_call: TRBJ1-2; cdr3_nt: TGTGCCAGCAGTTCCGCTGTAGGGGTCTATGGCTACACCTTC; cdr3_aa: CASSSAVGVYGYTF
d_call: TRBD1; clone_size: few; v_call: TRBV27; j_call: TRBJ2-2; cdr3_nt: TGTGCCAGCAGTGGGGGCTGGGGACAGGCGAACACCGGGGAGCTGTTTTTT; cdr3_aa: CASSGGWGQANTGELFF
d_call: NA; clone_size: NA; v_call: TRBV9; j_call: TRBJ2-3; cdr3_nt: TGTGCCAGCAGCGTAGAGGCAGTTAGCACAGATACGCAGTATTTT; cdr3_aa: CASSVEAVSTDTQYF
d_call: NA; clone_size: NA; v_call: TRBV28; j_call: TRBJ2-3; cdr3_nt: TGTGCCAGCAGTTCCTTAACAGATACGCAGTATTTT; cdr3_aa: CASSSLTDTQYF